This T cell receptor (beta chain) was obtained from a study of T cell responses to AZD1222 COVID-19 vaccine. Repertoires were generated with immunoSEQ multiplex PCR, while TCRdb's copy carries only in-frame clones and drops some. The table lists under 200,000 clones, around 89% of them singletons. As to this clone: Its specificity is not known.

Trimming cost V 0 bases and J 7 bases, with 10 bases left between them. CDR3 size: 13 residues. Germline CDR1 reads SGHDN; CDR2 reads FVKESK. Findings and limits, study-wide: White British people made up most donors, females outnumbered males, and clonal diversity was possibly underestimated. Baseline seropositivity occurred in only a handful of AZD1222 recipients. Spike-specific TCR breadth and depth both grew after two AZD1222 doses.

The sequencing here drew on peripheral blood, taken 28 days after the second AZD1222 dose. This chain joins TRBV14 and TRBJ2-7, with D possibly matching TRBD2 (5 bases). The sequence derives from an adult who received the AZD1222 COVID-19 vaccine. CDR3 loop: CASSQDRGGEQYF. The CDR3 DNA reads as TGTGCCAGCAGCCAAGATCGGGGTGGGGAGCAGTACTTC.